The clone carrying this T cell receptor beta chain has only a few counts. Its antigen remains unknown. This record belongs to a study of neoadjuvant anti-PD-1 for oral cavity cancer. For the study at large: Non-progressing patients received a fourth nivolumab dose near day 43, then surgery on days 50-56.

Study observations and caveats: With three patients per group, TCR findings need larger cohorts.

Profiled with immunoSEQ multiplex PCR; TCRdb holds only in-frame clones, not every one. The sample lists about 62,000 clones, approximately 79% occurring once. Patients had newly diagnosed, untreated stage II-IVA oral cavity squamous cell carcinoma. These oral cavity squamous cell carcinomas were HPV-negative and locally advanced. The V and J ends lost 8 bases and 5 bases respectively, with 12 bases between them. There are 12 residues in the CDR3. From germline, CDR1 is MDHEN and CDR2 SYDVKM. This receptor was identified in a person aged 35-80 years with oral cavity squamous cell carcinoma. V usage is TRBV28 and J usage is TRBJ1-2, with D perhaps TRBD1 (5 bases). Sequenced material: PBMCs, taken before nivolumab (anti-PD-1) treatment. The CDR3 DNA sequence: TGTGCCAGCTGGGGACTCGGGTATGGCTACACCTTC. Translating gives CASWGLGYGYTF.